Here is one TCR beta chain with its context. This entry belongs to a study of blood T cell repertoires in COVID-19. The repertoire was sequenced with immunoSEQ multiplex PCR; TCRdb's copy has only in-frame clones and lacks some. The data contain about 110,000 clones, 80% to 90% of them singletons. The CDR3 sequence is 15 residues long. V was shortened by 3 bases and J by 10 bases, with 19 bases between the two germline ends. Germline values: CDR1 SGHDN, CDR2 FVKESK. The chain has TRBV14 and TRBJ2-1; TRBD2 is a possible D gene (5 bases). The sequence came from an older woman with acute or convalescent COVID-19. Sample: peripheral blood. Here the CDR3 DNA reads TGTGCCAGCAGCCATATTCCGGGTAGCGTGGGAGAGCAGTTCTTC. It is translated as CASSHIPGSVGEQFF. Drawing the rest from reference TRBV14 and TRBJ2-1, the complete variable domain is EAGVTQFPSHSVIEKGQTVTLRCDPISGHDNLYWYRRVMGKEIKFLLHFVKESKQDESGMPNNRFLAERTGGTYSTLKVQPAELEDSGVYFCASSHIPGSVGEQFFGPGTRLTVL.